The following is a TCR beta chain sequence with its context. Trimming took 10 bases from V and 4 from J; bases not matched to a gene: 3. CDR1 is MNHEY and CDR2 is SVGAGI in the germline V gene. The CDR3 runs 14 residues. These data belong to a study of blood T cell repertoires in COVID-19. About the study: Whether acute or convalescent, the COVID-19 samples came from the United States, Italy and Spain. From T cells, B-cell-depleted T cells, or PBMCs came the material, which was cDNA or gDNA.

Authors' analysis steps: Nucleated cell number was recorded as an estimate derived from reference gene primer amplification. Assay used: immunoSEQ multiplex PCR; TCRdb lists only in-frame clones, some missing. The V and J calls and clone size were taken over from that table, and D and trimming were inferred from the DNA. The data contain fewer than 250,000 clones, about 88% of them singletons. The origin of this receptor is a human donor in a cohort sampled during active COVID-19. Sequenced input: peripheral blood. This chain uses TRBV6-5 with TRBJ2-1; 14 bases align to TRBD2. The CDR3 here is CATGTSGSYNEQFF. DNA for the CDR3: TGTGCCACCGGGACTAGCGGGAGTTACAATGAGCAGTTCTTC.